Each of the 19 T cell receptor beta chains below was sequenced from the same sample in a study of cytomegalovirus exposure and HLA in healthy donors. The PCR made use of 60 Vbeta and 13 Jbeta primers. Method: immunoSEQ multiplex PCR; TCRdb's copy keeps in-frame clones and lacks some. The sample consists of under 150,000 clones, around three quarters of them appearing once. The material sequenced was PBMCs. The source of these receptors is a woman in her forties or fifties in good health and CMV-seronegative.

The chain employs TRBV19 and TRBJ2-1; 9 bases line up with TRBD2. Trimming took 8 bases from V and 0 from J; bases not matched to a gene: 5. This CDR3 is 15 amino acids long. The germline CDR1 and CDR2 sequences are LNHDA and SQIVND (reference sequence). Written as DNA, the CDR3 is TGTGCCAGTGAACTAGCGGGCAGCTCCTACAATGAGCAGTTCTTC. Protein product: CASELAGSSYNEQFF.

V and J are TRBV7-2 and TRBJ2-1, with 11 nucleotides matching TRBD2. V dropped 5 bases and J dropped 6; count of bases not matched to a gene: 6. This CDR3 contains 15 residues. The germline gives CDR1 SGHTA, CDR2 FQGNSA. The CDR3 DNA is TGTGCCAGCAGCACATTAGCGGGAGGGCTCAATGAGCAGTTCTTC. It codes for CASSTLAGGLNEQFF.

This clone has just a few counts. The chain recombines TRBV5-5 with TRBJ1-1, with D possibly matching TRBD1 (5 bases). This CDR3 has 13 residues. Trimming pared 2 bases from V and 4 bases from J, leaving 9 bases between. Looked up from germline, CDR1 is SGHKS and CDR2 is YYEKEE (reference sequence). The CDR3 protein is CASSLMGGTEAFF. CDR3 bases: TGTGCCAGCAGCTTAATGGGGGGCACTGAAGCTTTCTTT. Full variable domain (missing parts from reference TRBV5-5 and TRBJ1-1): DAGVTQSPTHLIKTRGQQVTLRCSPISGHKSVSWYQQVLGQGPQFIFQYYEKEERGRGNFPDRFSARQFPNYSSELNVNALLLGDSALYLCASSLMGGTEAFFGQGTRLTVV.

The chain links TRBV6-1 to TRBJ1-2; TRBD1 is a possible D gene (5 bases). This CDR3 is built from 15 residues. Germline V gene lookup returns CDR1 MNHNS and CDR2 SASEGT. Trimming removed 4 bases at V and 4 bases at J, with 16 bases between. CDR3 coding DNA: TGTGCCAGCAGTGCACAATCCCAGGGAAGCTATGGCTACACCTTC. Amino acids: CASSAQSQGSYGYTF.

The CDR3 sequence is CASSPSPGDGYTF. The DNA of the CDR3 is TGTGCCAGCAGCCCGTCGCCAGGTGATGGCTACACCTTC. The chain links TRBV7-3 to TRBJ1-2; D is ambiguous. V lost 5 bases and J 6 bases, leaving 13 bases between the germline ends. CDR1 is SGHTA, CDR2 FQGTGA, per germline. The CDR3 loop spans 13 amino acids.

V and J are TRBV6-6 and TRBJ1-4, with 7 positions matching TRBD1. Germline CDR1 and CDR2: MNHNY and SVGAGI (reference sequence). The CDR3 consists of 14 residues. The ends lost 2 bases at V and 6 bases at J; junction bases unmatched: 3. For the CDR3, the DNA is TGTGCCAGCAGTTACGAGACAGGGCATGAAAAACTGTTTTTT. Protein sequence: CASSYETGHEKLFF.

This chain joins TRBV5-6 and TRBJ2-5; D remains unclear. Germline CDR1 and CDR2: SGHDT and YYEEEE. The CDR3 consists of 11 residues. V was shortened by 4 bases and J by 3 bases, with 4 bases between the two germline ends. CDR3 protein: CASSLKETQYF. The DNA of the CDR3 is TGTGCCAGCAGCCTAAAAGAGACCCAGTACTTC.

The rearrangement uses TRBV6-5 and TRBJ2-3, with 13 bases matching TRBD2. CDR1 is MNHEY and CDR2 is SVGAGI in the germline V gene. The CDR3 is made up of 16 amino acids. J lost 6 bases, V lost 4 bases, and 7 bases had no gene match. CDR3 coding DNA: TGTGCCAGCAGTTTCGTACTAGCGGGAGGGGTCGATACGCAGTATTTT. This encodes CASSFVLAGGVDTQYF.

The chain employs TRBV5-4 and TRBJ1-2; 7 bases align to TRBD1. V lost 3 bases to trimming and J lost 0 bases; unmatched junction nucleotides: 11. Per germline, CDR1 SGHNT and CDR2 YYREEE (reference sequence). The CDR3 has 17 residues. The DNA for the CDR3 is TGTGCCAGCAGCTCACCCGGGACAGCACCTTCTAACTATGGCTACACCTTC. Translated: CASSSPGTAPSNYGYTF.

CDR3 sequence (DNA): TGTGCCAGCAGCCCTGGCGCGGTATATGGCTACACCTTC. Residues: CASSPGAVYGYTF. The gene calls are TRBV5-6 and TRBJ1-2; D is unresolved. The V end lost 4 bases, the J end lost 5 bases, and 12 bases lay between the germline ends. This CDR3 region has 13 residues. The V gene's germline CDR1 is SGHDT and CDR2 YYEEEE.

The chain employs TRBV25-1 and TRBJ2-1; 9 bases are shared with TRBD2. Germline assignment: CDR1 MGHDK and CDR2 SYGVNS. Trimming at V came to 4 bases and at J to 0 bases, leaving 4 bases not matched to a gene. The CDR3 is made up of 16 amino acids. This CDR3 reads CASSGVSGSSYNEQFF. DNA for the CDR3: TGTGCCAGCAGTGGCGTTAGCGGGAGCTCCTACAATGAGCAGTTCTTC. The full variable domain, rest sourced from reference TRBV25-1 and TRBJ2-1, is EADIYQTPRYLVIGTGKKITLECSQTMGHDKMYWYQQDPGMELHLIHYSYGVNSTEKGDLSSESTVSRIRTEHFPLTLESARPSHTSQYLCASSGVSGSSYNEQFFGPGTRLTVL.

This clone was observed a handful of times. For the CDR3, the DNA is TGTGCCAGTAGGACGGGGGGAGGGTCAGATGAGCAGTTCTTC. Its protein product is CASRTGGGSDEQFF. The J gene is TRBJ2-1, the V gene TRBV19; 7 nucleotides line up with TRBD2. J lost 8 bases, V lost 6 bases, and 10 bases had no gene match. CDR1 LNHDA and CDR2 SQIVND come from the germline V gene (reference sequence). This CDR3 region has 14 residues.

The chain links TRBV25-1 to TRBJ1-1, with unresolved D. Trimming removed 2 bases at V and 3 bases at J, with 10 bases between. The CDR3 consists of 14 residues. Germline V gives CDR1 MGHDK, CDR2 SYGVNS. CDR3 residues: CASSEIEVHTEAFF. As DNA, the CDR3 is TGTGCCAGCAGTGAAATAGAGGTGCACACTGAAGCTTTCTTT. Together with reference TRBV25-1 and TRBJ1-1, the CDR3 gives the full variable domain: EADIYQTPRYLVIGTGKKITLECSQTMGHDKMYWYQQDPGMELHLIHYSYGVNSTEKGDLSSESTVSRIRTEHFPLTLESARPSHTSQYLCASSEIEVHTEAFFGQGTRLTVV.

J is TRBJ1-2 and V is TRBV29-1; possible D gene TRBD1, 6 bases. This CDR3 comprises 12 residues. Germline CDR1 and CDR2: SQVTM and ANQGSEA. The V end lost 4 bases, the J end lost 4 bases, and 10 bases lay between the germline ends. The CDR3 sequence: CSVVDRLYGYTF. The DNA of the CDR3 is TGCAGCGTTGTCGACAGGCTCTATGGCTACACCTTC.

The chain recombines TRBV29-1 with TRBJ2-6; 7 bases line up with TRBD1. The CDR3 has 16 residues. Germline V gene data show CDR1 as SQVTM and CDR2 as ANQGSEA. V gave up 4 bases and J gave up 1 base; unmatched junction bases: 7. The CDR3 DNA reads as TGCAGCGTTGCGAGACAGGGAACTTCTGGGGCCAACGTCCTGACTTTC. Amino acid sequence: CSVARQGTSGANVLTF.

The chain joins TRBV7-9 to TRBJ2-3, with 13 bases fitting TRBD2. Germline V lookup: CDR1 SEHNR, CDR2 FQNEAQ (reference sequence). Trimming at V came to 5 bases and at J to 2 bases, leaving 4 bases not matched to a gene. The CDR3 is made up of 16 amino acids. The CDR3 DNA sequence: TGTGCCAGCAGCCTACTAGCGGGAGGGTCCACAGATACGCAGTATTTT. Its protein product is CASSLLAGGSTDTQYF.

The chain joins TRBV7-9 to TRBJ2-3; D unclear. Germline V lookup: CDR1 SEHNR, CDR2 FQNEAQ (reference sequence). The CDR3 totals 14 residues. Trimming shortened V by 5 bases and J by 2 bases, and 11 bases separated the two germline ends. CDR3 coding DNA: TGTGCCAGCAGCCCCACTTCCTACACAGATACGCAGTATTTT. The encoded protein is CASSPTSYTDTQYF.

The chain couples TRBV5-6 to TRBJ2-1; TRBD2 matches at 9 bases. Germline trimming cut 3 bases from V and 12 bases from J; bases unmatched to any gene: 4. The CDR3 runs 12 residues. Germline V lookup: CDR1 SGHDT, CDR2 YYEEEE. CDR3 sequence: CASSSSGIGQFF. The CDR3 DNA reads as TGTGCCAGCAGCTCTAGCGGGATTGGGCAGTTCTTC.

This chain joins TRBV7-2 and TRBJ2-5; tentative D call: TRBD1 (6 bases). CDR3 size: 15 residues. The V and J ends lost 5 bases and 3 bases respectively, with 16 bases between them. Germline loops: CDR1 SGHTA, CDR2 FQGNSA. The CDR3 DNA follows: TGTGCCAGCAGCCCCTATTTTGGGGGCGAAGAGACCCAGTACTTC. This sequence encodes CASSPYFGGEETQYF.